This record looks at one T cell receptor beta chain sequence and its context. The method was immunoSEQ multiplex PCR; TCRdb's version includes in-frame clones alone and lacks a portion of them. The sample lists some 35,000 clones; around 90% were seen once. The CDR3 has 19 amino acids. Between the trimmed V and J ends, which lost 0 bases and 3 bases, there was a span of 23 bases. Per germline, CDR1 SEHNR and CDR2 FQNEAQ (reference sequence). The data originate from a study of regulatory dendritic cells for organ transplantation. This chain links TRBV7-9 with TRBJ1-2, with D hard to call. The specimen sequenced was naive CD4+ T cells from blood. Described subset: CD45RA+ naive T cells. The TCR was taken from a human donor in good health. In nucleotides, the CDR3 is TGTGCCAGCAGCTTAGCGTTCCCCAGGCGCGATCAGTCTGACTATGGCTACACCTTC. Encoded protein: CASSLAFPRRDQSDYGYTF.